The present entry profiles one T cell receptor (beta chain) with its context. Antigen unknown. Germline assignment: CDR1 LNHDA and CDR2 SQIVND (reference sequence). The V end was cut by 6 bases, the J end by 3 bases, with 18 bases between. The length of the CDR3 is 15 residues. The sample comes from a study of cytomegalovirus exposure and HLA in healthy donors. Points from the study as a whole: Within a later analysis, the majority of CMV-associated TCR beta chains appeared HLA-restricted. Accurate predictions that matched the HLA-A and HLA-B alleles of most subjects were reportedly made from TCR beta sequences. Relative to the approximately 680-donor mean, N-insertions were reportedly fewer in an Asian-associated ancestry cluster in a later analysis.

PCR amplification relied on 60 Vbeta primers (plus 13 Jbeta primers). Sequencing used immunoSEQ multiplex PCR; TCRdb keeps in-frame clones, though not all of them. Here the sample spans roughly 120,000 clones, 75% to 90% being singletons. It was healthy bone marrow donors who served as donors. The chain recombines TRBV19 with TRBJ2-7; TRBD1 might be the D (7 bases). Sequenced: PBMCs. This sequence was found in a man younger than 45 in good health and CMV-seronegative. The CDR3, as DNA: TGTGCCAGTAGGTCGGAGACAGGGACTCTCTACGAGCAGTACTTC. Translated: CASRSETGTLYEQYF.